Listed here are 28 T cell receptor beta chains from one sample, sequenced in a study of T cell repertoires in cytomegalovirus infection. TCRdb passed the reads through MiXCR, listing each CDR3 protein once. The data contain roughly 180,000 distinct CDR3 sequences, about 20% of them seen just once; the ten biggest clones take up 25%. The antigens of these receptors remain unknown. The input for sequencing was CD8+ T cells from cultured PBMCs, taken from culture after CMV antigen stimulation. The receptors stem from a human donor in good health (CMV status not recorded). Some clones in this sample may be carry-over from other donors' samples.

The chain combines TRBV7-2 with TRBJ2-1; D is ambiguous. Germline CDR1 SGHTA, CDR2 FQGNSA. The V gene lost 2 bases and the J gene lost 0 bases, with 14 bases spanning the gap. This CDR3 region has 17 residues. CDR3 sequence reads: CASSLNSDTRSYNEQFF. DNA of the CDR3: TGTGCCAGCAGCTTAAACTCTGACACCCGCTCCTACAATGAGCAGTTCTTC.

This clonotype has just a few counts. This chain links TRBV7-8 with TRBJ2-4, with 9 bases identical to TRBD1. The CDR3 contains 17 residues. V was pared by 1 base and J by 3 bases, with 7 bases of the junction left unmatched. Germline-derived CDR1 and CDR2 are SGHVS and FQNEAQ. CDR3 DNA: TGTGCCAGCAGCTTAGAGAACAGGGGGCAAAGCAAAAACATTCAGTACTTC. Protein product: CASSLENRGQSKNIQYF.

This clonotype was found a few times. The CDR3 region is CASSLYPTDTQYF. In DNA form, the CDR3 reads TGTGCCAGCAGCTTATACCCCACAGATACGCAGTATTTT. The chain links TRBV7-6 to TRBJ2-3; D is ambiguous. V lost 2 bases to trimming and J lost 2 bases, with 5 bases between them. The CDR3 loop spans 13 amino acids. Germline V gene lookup returns CDR1 SGHVS and CDR2 FNYEAQ.

J is TRBJ2-1 and V is TRBV7-2; 15 nucleotides line up with TRBD2. The CDR3 runs 18 residues. CDR1 and CDR2 (germline): SGHTA, FQGNSA. With 5 bases clipped from V and 3 bases from J, the junction kept 8 bases outside the gene matches. CDR3 in amino acids: CASSIGLAGGRNYNEQFF. CDR3 nucleotide sequence: TGTGCCAGCAGCATCGGACTAGCGGGGGGGCGGAACTACAATGAGCAGTTCTTC.

J is TRBJ2-7 and V is TRBV7-9; TRBD2 aligns across 15 bases. The CDR3 runs 16 residues. Unmatched junction bases numbered 7, after V lost 5 bases and J lost 5 bases. The germline V gene encodes CDR1 SEHNR and CDR2 FQNEAQ (reference sequence). The CDR3 bases are TGTGCCAGCAGCAAAAGGACTAGCGGGGGGGACGACGAGCAGTACTTC. Its protein is CASSKRTSGGDDEQYF.

This clonotype came up many times. V and J are TRBV7-9 and TRBJ2-1; no reliable D call. V was pared by 1 base and J by 8 bases, with 12 bases between. The CDR3 has 14 residues. Germline loops: CDR1 SEHNR, CDR2 FQNEAQ (reference sequence). Here the CDR3 reads CASSLVGSRDEQFF. The CDR3, as DNA: TGTGCCAGCAGCTTAGTAGGGTCTAGGGATGAGCAGTTCTTC.

The chain uses TRBV5-6 and TRBJ1-5; D is perhaps TRBD1 (5 bases). The length of the CDR3 is 12 residues. V was shortened by 5 bases and J by 5 bases, with 8 bases between the two germline ends. CDR1 and CDR2 (germline): SGHDT, YYEEEE. The CDR3 DNA sequence: TGTGCCAGCAGTCAACAGGATCAGCCCCAGCATTTT. It translates to CASSQQDQPQHF.

A few counts support this clonotype. The J gene is TRBJ2-7, the V gene TRBV7-9; TRBD1 matches 9 bases. The germline gives CDR1 SEHNR, CDR2 FQNEAQ (reference sequence). The CDR3 totals 12 residues. The junction had 2 bases not matched to a gene; V was cut back by 5 bases and J by 6 bases. CDR3 DNA sequence: TGTGCCAGCAGCCAGGACAGGGGCGAGCAGTACTTC. It is translated as CASSQDRGEQYF. The full variable domain, rest sourced from reference TRBV7-9 and TRBJ2-7, is DTGVSQNPRHKITKRGQNVTFRCDPISEHNRLYWYRQTLGQGPEFLTYFQNEAQLEKSRLLSDRFSAERPKGSFSTLEIQRTEQGDSAMYLCASSQDRGEQYFGPGTRLTVT.

This clonotype occurred a few times. The rearrangement joins TRBV27 to TRBJ2-7, with 7 bases lining up with TRBD1. Trimming removed 2 bases from V and 2 bases from J; junction bases left unmatched: 9. Per the germline V gene, CDR1 is MNHEY and CDR2 is SMNVEV (reference sequence). This CDR3 has 16 residues. The CDR3 reads CASSLNYGTVTYEQYF. In DNA, the CDR3 is TGTGCCAGCAGTTTAAACTACGGGACAGTAACCTACGAGCAGTACTTC.

The rearrangement uses TRBV7-2 and TRBJ1-2; TRBD1 agrees at 7 bases. Germline V lookup: CDR1 SGHTA, CDR2 FQGNSA. J lost 9 bases, V lost 6 bases, and 7 bases had no gene match. CDR3 length: 12 residues. The CDR3 here is CASRSTGLRYTF. In DNA, the CDR3 is TGTGCCAGCAGATCGACAGGGTTGCGCTACACCTTC.

V and J are TRBV6-2 or TRBV6-3 and TRBJ2-7, with D possibly being TRBD1 or TRBD2 (5 bases each). This CDR3 comprises 16 residues. The germline V gene has CDR1 MNHEY and CDR2 SVGEGT. Trimming pared 2 bases from V and 3 bases from J, leaving 17 bases between. The CDR3 sequence: CASSYEVGSGLYEQYF. Written as DNA, the CDR3 is TGTGCCAGCAGTTACGAAGTAGGGTCGGGGCTCTACGAGCAGTACTTC.

V and J are TRBV7-9 and TRBJ1-1; 8 positions match TRBD1. CDR1 and CDR2 from the germline V gene are SEHNR and FQNEAQ (reference sequence). After removal of 1 base from V and 7 bases from J, the junction contained 8 bases not matched to a gene. The CDR3 covers 15 residues. CDR3: CASSLVVRGHDEAFF. CDR3 bases: TGTGCCAGCAGCTTAGTGGTCAGGGGGCATGATGAAGCTTTCTTT.

The table lists this clonotype with a few counts. The chain joins TRBV9 to TRBJ2-3; 9 bases match TRBD2. Looked up from germline, CDR1 is SGDLS and CDR2 is YYNGEE. There are 17 residues in the CDR3. The junction had 7 bases not matched to a gene; V was cut back by 0 bases and J by 2 bases. The CDR3 is CASSVVDSGGITDTQYF. The CDR3 DNA reads TGTGCCAGCAGCGTAGTAGATAGCGGGGGAATCACAGATACGCAGTATTTT.

This clonotype was observed a few times. This chain connects TRBV6-5 to TRBJ1-1; D is ambiguous. The CDR3 is made up of 12 amino acids. The V and J ends lost 2 bases and 8 bases respectively, with 9 bases between them. Germline V CDR1 and CDR2: MNHEY, SVGAGI. CDR3 in amino acids: CASSYRRGEAFF. In nucleotides, the CDR3 is TGTGCCAGCAGTTACCGACGCGGGGAAGCTTTCTTT.

The chain uses TRBV12-3 or TRBV12-4 and TRBJ1-1; possible D gene TRBD1, 6 bases. This CDR3 spans 14 amino acids. The V end lost 3 bases, the J end lost 6 bases, and 14 bases lay between the germline ends. As DNA, the CDR3 is TGTGCCAGCAGTTTTACAGGGAGAGGGGCTGAAGCTTTCTTT. It yields the protein CASSFTGRGAEAFF.

The genes are TRBV7-9 and TRBJ2-7, with TRBD1 identical over 8 bases. This CDR3 comprises 16 residues. J gave up 4 bases and V 5 bases, and 13 bases lay outside the gene matches. Looked up from germline, CDR1 is SEHNR and CDR2 is FQNEAQ (reference sequence). The DNA of the CDR3 is TGTGCCAGCAGCCAGGTGGCAGGGGGCCACCATTACGAGCAGTACTTC. Translating it yields CASSQVAGGHHYEQYF.

This chain links TRBV7-2 with TRBJ2-7, with 7 bases lining up with TRBD2. Germline V gene lookup returns CDR1 SGHTA and CDR2 FQGNSA. The V gene end was trimmed by 5 bases and the J gene end by 6 bases; junction bases not matched to a gene: 16. The CDR3 contains 16 residues. DNA for the CDR3: TGTGCCAGCAGCCCATATTCCCGGGGCAGGGAGGGCGAGCAGTACTTC. Amino acid sequence: CASSPYSRGREGEQYF.

This clonotype was found many times. The V gene is TRBV7-2, the J gene TRBJ2-7; D is unclear. Germline V lookup: CDR1 SGHTA, CDR2 FQGNSA. V was cut by 5 bases and J by 2 bases, with 4 bases left in between. The CDR3 is 11 amino acids. The CDR3 region is CASSRAYEQYF. As DNA, the CDR3 is TGTGCCAGCAGCCGGGCCTACGAGCAGTACTTC.

V usage is TRBV4-1 and J usage is TRBJ1-3; D gene unclear. The ends were cut back, 0 bases at V and 2 bases at J, with 8 bases in the middle. Germline-derived CDR1 and CDR2 are MGHRA and YSYEKL. The CDR3 is 15 amino acids. CDR3 DNA sequence: TGCGCCAGCAGCCAAGATGGACTCCCTGGAAACACCATATATTTT. Its protein is CASSQDGLPGNTIYF.

The chain uses TRBV18 and TRBJ2-4; the D gene is possibly TRBD1 (6 bases). The CDR3 is 18 amino acids. Germline V gene sequence: CDR1 KGHSH, CDR2 LQKENI. V was cut by 0 bases and J by 0 bases, with 15 bases left in between. The CDR3 spells CASSPPRTEHIAKNIQYF. CDR3 sequence (DNA): TGTGCCAGCTCACCACCCAGGACAGAACACATAGCCAAAAACATTCAGTACTTC.

The chain has TRBV5-6 and TRBJ2-1; D not resolved. V was clipped by 0 bases and J by 4 bases, with 11 bases between them. This CDR3 has 15 amino acids. The germline CDR1 and CDR2 sequences are SGHDT and YYEEEE. CDR3 sequence reads: CASSLGQQEYNEQFF. The CDR3, as DNA: TGTGCCAGCAGCTTGGGGCAGCAAGAATACAATGAGCAGTTCTTC.

The rearrangement links TRBV7-8 to TRBJ1-1; D is undetermined. This CDR3 is 16 amino acids long. The V gene lost 4 bases and the J gene lost 1 base, with 16 bases spanning the gap. In germline, CDR1 is SGHVS, CDR2 FQNEAQ. The CDR3, as DNA: TGTGCCAGCAGCTCCCGTAGAGGGCCCGGGAACACTGAAGCTTTCTTT. Translated, it gives CASSSRRGPGNTEAFF.

The chain has TRBV28 and TRBJ1-1; D is undetermined. The ends were cut back, 8 bases at V and 1 base at J, with 8 bases in the middle. Per germline, CDR1 MDHEN and CDR2 SYDVKM. The length of the CDR3 is 12 residues. The CDR3 spells CASDWGNTEAFF. The CDR3 nucleotides read TGTGCCAGCGATTGGGGGAACACTGAAGCTTTCTTT.

The chain combines TRBV4-2 with TRBJ2-5; possibly TRBD2 for D (7 bases). Trimming removed 5 bases at V and 4 bases at J, with 11 bases between. The CDR3 runs to 13 residues. Germline V gives CDR1 LGHNA, CDR2 YNFKEQ. The CDR3: CASSFRGAETQYF. DNA for the CDR3: TGTGCCAGCAGCTTTCGGGGGGCAGAGACCCAGTACTTC.

The J gene is TRBJ2-7, the V gene TRBV7-2, with D perhaps being TRBD1 or TRBD2 (5 bases each). The CDR3 is 13 amino acids. Per the germline V gene, CDR1 is SGHTA and CDR2 is FQGNSA. V lost 0 bases and J 3 bases, leaving 6 bases between the germline ends. The CDR3 DNA reads as TGTGCCAGCAGCTTAGCGGGGGACTACGAGCAGTACTTC. Translating it yields CASSLAGDYEQYF.

The rearrangement links TRBV27 to TRBJ1-4; no definite D call. Looked up from germline, CDR1 is MNHEY and CDR2 is SMNVEV (reference sequence). CDR3 size: 13 residues. The V gene lost 7 bases and the J gene lost 7 bases, with 13 bases spanning the gap. The DNA for the CDR3 is TGTGCCAGCAAATTCCAGGACGGTGAAAAACTGTTTTTT. Its translation: CASKFQDGEKLFF.

This clonotype was counted at least ten times. The chain couples TRBV2 to TRBJ2-5; D possibly corresponds to TRBD1 (5 bases). Between the trimmed V and J ends, which lost 6 bases and 1 base, there was a span of 12 bases. This CDR3 region has 14 residues. CDR1 and CDR2 (germline): SNHLY, FYNNEI. CDR3 residues: CASRVDSFQETQYF. The CDR3 DNA follows: TGTGCCAGCAGGGTTGACAGTTTCCAAGAGACCCAGTACTTC.

This chain links TRBV6-6 with TRBJ2-1; 11 positions match TRBD2. The germline CDR1 and CDR2 sequences are MNHNY and SVGAGI (reference sequence). Germline trimming cut 5 bases from V and 7 bases from J; bases unmatched to any gene: 7. CDR3 length: 15 amino acids. CDR3 region: CASSETSGAGNEQFF. Here the CDR3 DNA reads TGTGCCAGCAGTGAGACTAGCGGGGCGGGGAATGAGCAGTTCTTC.